This is a list of T cell receptor beta chains from one sample in a study of post-analysis software for immune sequencing data. A single record per CDR3 protein comes from TCRdb applying MiXCR to the PCR reads. This sample has around 250,000 distinct CDR3 sequences; just over 35% occur once, and the top ten carry around 4.8%. Sequenced: blood. These receptors originate from a girl aged 5-17 years with multiple sclerosis. Both conserved end residues are part of each CDR3. Fields, in order: clone size, V gene, J gene, CDR3 protein. Some rows have no size entry. The others give once, few or many, or a class for an expanded clone.

NA	TRBV20-1	TRBJ2-3	CSARDTTSGSAAQYF
NA	TRBV2	TRBJ1-1	CASSARRGPNTEAFF
NA	TRBV24-1	TRBJ2-1	CATSDFGQGARGSYNEQFF
NA	TRBV7-6	TRBJ2-7	CASIVPSYEQYF
NA	TRBV9	TRBJ1-2	CASSVAMGSYGYTF
many	TRBV5-1	TRBJ2-3	CASSLGQYTDTQYF
many	TRBV12-3/TRBV12-4	TRBJ1-2	CASSSQGANYGYTF
NA	TRBV3-1	TRBJ1-1	CASSQADRGPEAFF
many	TRBV4-2	TRBJ2-1	CASSQEGVAGAYNEQFF
NA	TRBV20-1	TRBJ2-1	CSARDSGRLAAFGEQFF
few	TRBV19	TRBJ1-5	CASSVSSNQPQHF
NA	TRBV10-3	TRBJ2-3	CAIRRQLGTDAQYF
NA	TRBV5-1	TRBJ2-7	CASSLRPQGASYEQYF
many	TRBV24-1	TRBJ2-1	CATSDFWSSGSIEQFF
NA	TRBV4-2	TRBJ1-1	CASRPRENTEAFF
NA	TRBV29-1	TRBJ1-2	CSVVGHQIGGYGYTF
once	TRBV3-1	TRBJ2-2	CASSRPDSPDLELFF
many	TRBV15	TRBJ1-6	CATSSLTGGNSPLHF
NA	TRBV6-1	TRBJ1-2	CASWDLRGYTF
many	TRBV5-1	TRBJ2-1	CASSLGQGTHNEQFF
few	TRBV25-1	TRBJ2-3	CASSGGWQGPGVAGKADTQYF
many	TRBV5-5	TRBJ2-5	CASSLDMSTETQYF
few	TRBV5-1	TRBJ1-4	CASSLGQGAHEKLFF
once	TRBV5-1	TRBJ1-4	CASSSGPGGEKLFF
many	TRBV27	TRBJ1-5	CASSLGRVGQPQHF
many	TRBV4-1	TRBJ2-5	CASSHPPRETQYF
NA	TRBV20-1	TRBJ2-3	CSARPADLTDTQYF
many	TRBV20-1	TRBJ2-3	CSARRTGVTDTQYF
few	TRBV4-2	TRBJ2-5	CASSTRTGGRAETQYF
NA	TRBV18	TRBJ1-5	CASSPGSLGQPQHF
many	TRBV6-1	TRBJ2-5	CASRERVLQETQYF
NA	TRBV19	TRBJ1-1	CASSRSSGTEAFF
NA	TRBV4-2	TRBJ1-2	CASLAYGYTF
many	TRBV12-3/TRBV12-4	TRBJ2-3	CASSLVGLAGSTDTQYF
many	TRBV20-1	TRBJ1-2	CSARDATTGTSTGYTF
NA	TRBV28	TRBJ2-3	CASNSQALDGLTDTQYF
few	TRBV2	TRBJ1-1	CASSGTGWNTEAFF
many	TRBV28	TRBJ2-3	CASSWTDRTTDTQYF
many	TRBV28	TRBJ1-2	CASMGEGYGYTF
NA	TRBV7-2	TRBJ2-2	CASSLAVGELFF
many	TRBV29-1	TRBJ2-5	CSVVSGGETQYF
NA	TRBV7-2	TRBJ1-6	CASSSTGQAIGTPRRPLHF
few	TRBV7-7	TRBJ2-2	CASSLHSNTGELFF
many	TRBV10-2	TRBJ2-7	CASSESVGQGAEEQYF
many	TRBV20-1	TRBJ1-4	CSARDLATSGQGAEKLFF